This is a list of T cell receptor beta chains from one sample in a study of glioma-infiltrating T cells. TCRdb used MiXCR to reprocess the multiplex PCR reads, holding one entry per CDR3 protein. The sample includes about 410,000 distinct CDR3 sequences, around 38% of them seen just once. The sample comprised glioma tissue, nonneoplastic brain tissue, or PBMCs (not recorded which). These receptors were taken from a human donor with low-grade glioma or glioblastoma, undergoing nonglioma brain surgery, or in good health (not recorded which). The CDR3 runs from the conserved cysteine through the conserved F or W. The order of the fields is clone size, J gene, D gene, CDR3 length, V gene, CDR3 DNA, CDR3 protein. The D gene is left open where the match is weak. Size is stated for part of the rows, as once, few or many counts, or as a class when the clone is expanded.

>.|TRBJ2-1|TRBD1|14|TRBV7-2
TGTGCCAGCAGCTCCGGACAGGGGAGGTCCGAGCAGTTCTTC
CASSSGQGRSEQFF
>few|TRBJ2-5|.|14|TRBV7-7
TGTGCTAGCAGCTTAGCAGCTTACCAAGAGACCCAGTACTTC
CASSLAAYQETQYF
>.|TRBJ2-5|.|12|TRBV20-1
TGCAGTGCTAGAAACGGGGGATTGGCCCAGTACTTC
CSARNGGLAQYF
>.|TRBJ2-5|.|12|TRBV29-1
TGCAGCGTTGTACGCGGGCGAGAGACCCAGTACTTC
CSVVRGRETQYF
>few|TRBJ2-7|.|16|TRBV18
TGTGCCAGCTCACCACCTAGGGGACGGGGCTCCTACGAGCAGTACTTC
CASSPPRGRGSYEQYF
>many|TRBJ2-1|TRBD2|16|TRBV6-2/TRBV6-3
TGTGCCAGCAGATCCCCACTAGCGGGAGCCTACAATGAGCAGTTCTTC
CASRSPLAGAYNEQFF
>.|TRBJ2-1|.|12|TRBV7-9
TGTGCCAGCAGCTTAAGTTGGGATGAGCAGTTCTTC
CASSLSWDEQFF
>.|TRBJ1-1|.|10|TRBV30
TGTGCCTTTGGGGTGTCTGAAGCTTTCTTT
CAFGVSEAFF
>many|TRBJ2-3|.|15|TRBV27
TGTGCCAGCAGTTTGGCAGTGCCGGGGGCAGATACGCAGTATTTT
CASSLAVPGADTQYF
>few|TRBJ2-1|TRBD1|14|TRBV20-1
TGCAGTGTTCAGACCCAGGGGGCGGATAATGAGCAGTTCTTC
CSVQTQGADNEQFF
>.|TRBJ2-3|.|12|TRBV29-1
TGCAGCGTTGTTAGCGGAGCAGATACGCAGTATTTT
CSVVSGADTQYF
>.|TRBJ1-5|.|13|TRBV20-1
TGCAGTGCGAGAAGGTTTAGCAATCAGCCCCAGCATTTT
CSARRFSNQPQHF
>few|TRBJ2-2|TRBD2|18|TRBV28
TGTGCCAGCAGTCATGGACTAGCGGTATGGCTGAACACCGGGGAGCTGTTTTTT
CASSHGLAVWLNTGELFF
>.|TRBJ2-1|.|14|TRBV27
TGTGCCAGCAGTTCGAGACAGTCCTACAATGAGCAGTTCTTC
CASSSRQSYNEQFF
>.|TRBJ1-1|TRBD1|14|TRBV19
TGTGCCAGTAGTATGAGGGGGCGCGTCGCTGAAGCTTTCTTT
CASSMRGRVAEAFF
>.|TRBJ2-1|.|15|TRBV2
TGTGCCAGCAAGGTCTGGCTGGACTCCCACAATGAGCAGTTCTTC
CASKVWLDSHNEQFF
>few|TRBJ1-4|.|15|TRBV28
TGTGCCAGCAGTCTTGACAGTGCAACTAATGAAAAACTGTTTTTT
CASSLDSATNEKLFF
>.|TRBJ2-1|TRBD2|15|TRBV19
TGTGCCAGTAGACCGAGCGGGATTTCCTACAATGAGCAGTTCTTC
CASRPSGISYNEQFF
>.|TRBJ1-1|TRBD1|13|TRBV6-2/TRBV6-3
TGTGCCAGCGGTTATGGGACAGGGCTTGAAGCTTTCTTT
CASGYGTGLEAFF
>few|TRBJ1-2|.|15|TRBV28
TGTGCCAGCAGTTTATCTCAGGTAGCCAACTATGGCTACACCTTC
CASSLSQVANYGYTF
>few|TRBJ2-1|.|13|TRBV7-2
TGTGCCAGCAGCTTAGCTTGGAGTGGTGAGCAGTTCTTC
CASSLAWSGEQFF
>.|TRBJ1-1|.|16|TRBV18
TGTGCCAGCTCACCCCCCAAGGGGGGCATGAACACTGAAGCTTTCTTT
CASSPPKGGMNTEAFF
>.|TRBJ2-1|TRBD2|15|TRBV7-9
TGTGCCAGCAGCTCAGGCGGCAGCGGGAGAGGCGAGCAGTTCTTC
CASSSGGSGRGEQFF
>few|TRBJ1-5|.|14|TRBV12-3/TRBV12-4
TGTGCCAGCAGTTGGGGCCCGGGGAATCAGCCCCAGCATTTT
CASSWGPGNQPQHF
>.|TRBJ2-3|.|12|TRBV6-1
TGTGCCAGCAGTAGACGGAGAGATACGCAGTATTTT
CASSRRRDTQYF
>few|TRBJ2-1|TRBD2|19|TRBV28
TGTGCCAGCAGTTTAGTCCTAGCGGGCGTTTTTGGAACCTACAATGAGCAGTTCTTC
CASSLVLAGVFGTYNEQFF
>.|TRBJ2-1|.|15|TRBV27
TGTGCCAGCAGTTTACGGTACAGGGCCTACAATGAGCAGTTCTTC
CASSLRYRAYNEQFF
>few|TRBJ2-1|.|14|TRBV4-1
TGCGCCAGCAGCCAAGATCCGACAACGAATGAGCAGTTCTTC
CASSQDPTTNEQFF
>.|TRBJ2-3|.|15|TRBV2
TGTGCCAGCAGTGAAAAGGGAGGTAGCACAGATACGCAGTATTTT
CASSEKGGSTDTQYF